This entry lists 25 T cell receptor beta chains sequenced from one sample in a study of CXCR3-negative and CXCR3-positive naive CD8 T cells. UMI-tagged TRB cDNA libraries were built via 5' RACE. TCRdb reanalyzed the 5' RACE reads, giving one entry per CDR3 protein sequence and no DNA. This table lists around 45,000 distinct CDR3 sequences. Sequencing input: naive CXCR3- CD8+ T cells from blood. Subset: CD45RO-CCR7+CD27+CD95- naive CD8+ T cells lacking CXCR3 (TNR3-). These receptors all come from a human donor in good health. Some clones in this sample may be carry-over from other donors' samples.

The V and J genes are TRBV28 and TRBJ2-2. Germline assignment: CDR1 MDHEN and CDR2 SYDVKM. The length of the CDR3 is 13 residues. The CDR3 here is CASGQSSTGELFF.

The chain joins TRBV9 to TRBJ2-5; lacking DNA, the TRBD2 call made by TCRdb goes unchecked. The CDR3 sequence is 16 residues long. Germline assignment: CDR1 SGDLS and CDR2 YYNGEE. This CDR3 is CASSVAAGGAGETQYF.

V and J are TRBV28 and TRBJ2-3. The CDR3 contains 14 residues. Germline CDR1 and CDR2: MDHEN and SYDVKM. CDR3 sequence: CASSFERSTDTQYF.

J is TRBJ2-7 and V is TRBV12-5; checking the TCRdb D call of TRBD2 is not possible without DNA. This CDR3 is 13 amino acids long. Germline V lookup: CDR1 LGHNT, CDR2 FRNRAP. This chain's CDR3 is CASAAGPTYEQYF. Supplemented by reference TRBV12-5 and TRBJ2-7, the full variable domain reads DARVTQTPRHKVTEMGQEVTMRCQPILGHNTVFWYRQTMMQGLELLAYFRNRAPLDDSGMPKDRFSAEMPDATLATLKIQPSEPRDSAVYFCASAAGPTYEQYFGPGTRLTVT.

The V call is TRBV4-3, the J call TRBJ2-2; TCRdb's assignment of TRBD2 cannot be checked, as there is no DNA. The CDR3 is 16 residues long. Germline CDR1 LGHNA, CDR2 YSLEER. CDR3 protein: CASSQGTSGVPGELFF.

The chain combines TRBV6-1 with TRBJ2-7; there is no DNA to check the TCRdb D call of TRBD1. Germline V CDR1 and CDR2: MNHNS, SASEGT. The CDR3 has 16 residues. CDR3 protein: CASIRQAGLSSYEQYF.

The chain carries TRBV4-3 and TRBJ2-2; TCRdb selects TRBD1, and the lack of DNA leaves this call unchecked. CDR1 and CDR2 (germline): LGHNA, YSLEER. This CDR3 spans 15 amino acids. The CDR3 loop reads CASSQEKGFTGELFF.

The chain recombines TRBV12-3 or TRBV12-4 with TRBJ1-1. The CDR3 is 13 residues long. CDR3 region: CASSSGMNTEAFF.

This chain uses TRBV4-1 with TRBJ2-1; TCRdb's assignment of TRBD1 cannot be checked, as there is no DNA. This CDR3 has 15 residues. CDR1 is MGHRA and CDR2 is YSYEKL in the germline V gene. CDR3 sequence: CASSQGTGVYNEQFF.

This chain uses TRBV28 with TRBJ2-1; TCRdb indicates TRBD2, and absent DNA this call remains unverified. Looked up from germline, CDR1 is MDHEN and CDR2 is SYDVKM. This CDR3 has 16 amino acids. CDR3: CASSLLSSGIYNEQFF.

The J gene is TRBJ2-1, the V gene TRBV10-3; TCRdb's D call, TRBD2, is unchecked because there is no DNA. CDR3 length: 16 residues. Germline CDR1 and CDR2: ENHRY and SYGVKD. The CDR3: CAITPRGGGSYNEQFF.

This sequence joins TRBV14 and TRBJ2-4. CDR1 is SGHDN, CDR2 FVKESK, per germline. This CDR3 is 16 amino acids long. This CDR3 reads CASSQAKGLAKNIQYF.

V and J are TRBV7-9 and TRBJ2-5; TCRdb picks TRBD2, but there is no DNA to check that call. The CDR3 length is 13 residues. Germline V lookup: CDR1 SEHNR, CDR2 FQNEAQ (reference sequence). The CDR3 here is CASSTSPRETQYF.

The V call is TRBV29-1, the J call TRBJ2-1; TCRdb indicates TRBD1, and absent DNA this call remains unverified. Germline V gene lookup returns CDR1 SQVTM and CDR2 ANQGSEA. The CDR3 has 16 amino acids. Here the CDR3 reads CSVTLEGSSSYNEQFF.

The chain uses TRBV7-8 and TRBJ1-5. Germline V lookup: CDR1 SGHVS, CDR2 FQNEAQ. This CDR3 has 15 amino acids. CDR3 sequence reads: CASSLEQYSNQPQHF. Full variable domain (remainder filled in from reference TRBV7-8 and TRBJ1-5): GAGVSQSPRYKVAKRGQDVALRCDPISGHVSLFWYQQALGQGPEFLTYFQNEAQLDKSGLPSDRFFAERPEGSVSTLKIQRTQQEDSAVYLCASSLEQYSNQPQHFGDGTRLSIL.

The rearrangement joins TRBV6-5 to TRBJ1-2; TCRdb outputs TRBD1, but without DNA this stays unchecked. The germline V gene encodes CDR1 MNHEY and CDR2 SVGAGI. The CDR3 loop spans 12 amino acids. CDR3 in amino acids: CASSTGNYGYTF.

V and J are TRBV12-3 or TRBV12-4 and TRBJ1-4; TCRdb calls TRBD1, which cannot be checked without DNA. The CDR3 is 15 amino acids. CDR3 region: CASSLVDRGGEKLFF.

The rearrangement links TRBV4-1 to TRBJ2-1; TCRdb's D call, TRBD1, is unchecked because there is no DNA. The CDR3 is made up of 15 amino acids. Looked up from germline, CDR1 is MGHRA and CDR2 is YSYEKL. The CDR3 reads CASSPAGTAYNEQFF.

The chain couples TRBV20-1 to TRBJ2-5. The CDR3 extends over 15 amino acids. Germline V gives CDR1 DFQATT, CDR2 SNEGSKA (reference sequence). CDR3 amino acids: CSARDLGRSQETQYF.

CDR3 loop: CASRTDRYYEQYF. V usage is TRBV6-6 and J usage is TRBJ2-7; as DNA is missing, the TRBD1 call by TCRdb cannot be tested. Per the germline V gene, CDR1 is MNHNY and CDR2 is SVGAGI (reference sequence). The CDR3 covers 13 residues.

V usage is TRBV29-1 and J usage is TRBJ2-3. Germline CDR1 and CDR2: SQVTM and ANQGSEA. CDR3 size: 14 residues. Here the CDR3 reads CSVEERLKPYTQYF.

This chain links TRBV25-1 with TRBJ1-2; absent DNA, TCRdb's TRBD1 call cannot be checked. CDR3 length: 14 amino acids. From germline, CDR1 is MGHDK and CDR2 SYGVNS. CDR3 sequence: CASSESPAGYGYTF.

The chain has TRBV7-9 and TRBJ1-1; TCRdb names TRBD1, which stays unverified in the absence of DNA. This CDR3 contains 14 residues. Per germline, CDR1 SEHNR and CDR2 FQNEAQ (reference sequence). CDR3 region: CASSPGQVNIEAFF.

The chain's CDR3 is CASSQETGPWGEQFF. The V call is TRBV4-3, the J call TRBJ2-1; TCRdb's D gene call, TRBD1, goes unchecked for lack of DNA. The CDR3 is 15 residues long. Looked up from germline, CDR1 is LGHNA and CDR2 is YSLEER.

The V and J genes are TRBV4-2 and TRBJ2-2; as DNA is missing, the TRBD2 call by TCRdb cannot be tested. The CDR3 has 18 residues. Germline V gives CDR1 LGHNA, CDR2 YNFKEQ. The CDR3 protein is CASSQDGPRDLNTGELFF.